This TCR beta chain was sequenced during a study of shared clonotypes between healthy human individuals. This CDR3 region has 14 residues. Trimming at V came to 1 base and at J to 2 bases, leaving 2 bases not matched to a gene. CDR1 is SGDLS, CDR2 YYNGEE, per germline. Generated by immunoSEQ multiplex PCR, the TCRdb table keeps only in-frame clones and is missing some. The top ten clones hold roughly 36% of a sample with about 690,000 clones, 90% of them seen once. Sequencing used memory CD8+ T cells from PBMCs. The subset is: CD45RO+ cells pooled with CCR7-negative TemRA cells. The chain carries TRBV9 and TRBJ2-5; 7 nucleotides align to TRBD2. The TCR sequence derives from a man between 18 and 35 years old in good health. Some clones in this sample may be carry-over from other donors' samples. This CDR3 is CASSVPGLQETQYF. The CDR3 nucleotides read TGTGCCAGCAGCGTACCGGGACTACAAGAGACCCAGTACTTC.